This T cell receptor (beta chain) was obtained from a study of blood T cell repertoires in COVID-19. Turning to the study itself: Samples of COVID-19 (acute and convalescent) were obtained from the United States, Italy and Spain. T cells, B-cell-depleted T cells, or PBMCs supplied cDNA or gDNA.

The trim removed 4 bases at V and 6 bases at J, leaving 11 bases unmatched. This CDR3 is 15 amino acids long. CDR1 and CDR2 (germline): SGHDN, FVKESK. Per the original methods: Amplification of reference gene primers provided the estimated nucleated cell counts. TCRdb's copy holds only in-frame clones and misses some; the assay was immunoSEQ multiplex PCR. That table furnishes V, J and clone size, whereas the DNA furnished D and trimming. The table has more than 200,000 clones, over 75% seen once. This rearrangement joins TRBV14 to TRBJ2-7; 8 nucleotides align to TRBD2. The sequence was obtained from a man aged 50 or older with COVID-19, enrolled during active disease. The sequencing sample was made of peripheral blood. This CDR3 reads CASSLPGTSFGEQYF. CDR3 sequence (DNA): TGTGCCAGCAGCCTTCCCGGGACTAGTTTCGGCGAGCAGTACTTC.